This paragraph covers one T cell receptor beta chain sequence. The data are from a study of control samples from healthy donors and cancer patients. This CDR3 is built from 13 residues. Deletions cut 5 bases from V and 2 bases from J, with 9 bases between. Germline values: CDR1 KGHSH, CDR2 LQKENI. The table came from immunoSEQ multiplex PCR; TCRdb's copy has only in-frame clones and leaves some out. The repertoire holds 120,000 or so clones, 80% to 95% seen once, with around 7.9% in the top ten. The receptor comes from a man aged 18 to 30 in good health. The sample taken for sequencing was blood. V usage is TRBV18 and J usage is TRBJ2-5; D is unresolved. Written as DNA, the CDR3 is TGTGCCAGCTCAGCGACAAGACAAGAGACCCAGTACTTC. This codes for CASSATRQETQYF.